The present T cell receptor beta chain was sequenced within a study of blood T cell repertoires in COVID-19 (dated by TCRdb to about 2020). The study in broad terms: Samples covering the acute and convalescent phases of COVID-19 were provided by collaborators in the United States, Italy and Spain. Samples were obtained from the ongoing ImmuneRACE study (first 160 participants) and from over a thousand subjects provided by 6 global collaborators. Deeply sampled blood TCRbeta repertoires from subjects exposed to, actively infected with, or recovered from COVID-19 were included in the dataset. Nearly every sample came with metadata listing a de-identified subject ID, COVID-19 status, age in years and sex. The repertoires were released in a freely available public database intended as a resource for research on the immune response to SARS-CoV-2. The prospective study material was composed of cDNA or gDNA derived from T cells, B-cell-depleted T cells, or PBMCs. HLA class I and class II types, where available, came from metadata supplied by the sample provider rather than from assay-based typing. What the study reported, not specific to this receptor: How much clinical and demographic metadata was included differed by source and by participant, and the metadata was provided uncurated.

With respect to this clone: Its cognate antigen has yet to be identified. Within one base of it there is no much larger clone, and no base qualities were kept.

The collaborating institutions used their own protocols to collect whole blood in K2EDTA tubes. Collaborator samples were shipped for TCRbeta analysis as frozen whole blood, isolated PBMCs, or DNA extracted from either sample type. TCRbeta CDR3 regions were amplified from genomic DNA by means of the immunoSEQ Assay, a bias-controlled multiplex PCR. As for the authors' bioinformatics: Nucleated cell counts per sample were estimated from amplification of reference gene primers within the assay. To quantify the absolute abundance of each unique TCRbeta CDR3 rearrangement, sequence reads were collapsed and filtered. For each sample, productive Simpson clonality was calculated by taking the square root of Simpson's diversity index across productive rearrangements. Here the immuneACCESS table is served through TCRdb, limited to in-frame sequences with V and J called. Missing clones are a known gap in these copies; in checked studies unresolved V genes cover under half, and the rest lacks a known reason. That table furnishes V, J and clone size, whereas the DNA furnished D and trimming. This sample has around 270,000 clones in its table, and about 89% of those were observed once. 0.7% to 0.9% of the sample is taken by the ten largest.

The CDR3 has 14 amino acids, counting the end cysteine and phenylalanine. Just the 42-base CDR3 DNA is kept, in frame starting at base 1. As encoded in the germline V gene, CDR1 is SGHVS while CDR2 is FQNEAQ. V is pared back by 0 bases and J by 5 bases, with 10 bases lying between the germline termini. Sequenced sample: peripheral blood. The sequence is built from TRBV7-8 and TRBJ1-1; perhaps TRBD1 is the D gene, with 5 bases matching. The origin of this receptor is a man aged 25 to 40 with acute or convalescent COVID-19. CDR3 loop: CASSLAGGLTEAFF. The DNA sequence is given as TGTGCCAGCAGCTTAGCGGGGGGTTTGACTGAAGCTTTCTTT.